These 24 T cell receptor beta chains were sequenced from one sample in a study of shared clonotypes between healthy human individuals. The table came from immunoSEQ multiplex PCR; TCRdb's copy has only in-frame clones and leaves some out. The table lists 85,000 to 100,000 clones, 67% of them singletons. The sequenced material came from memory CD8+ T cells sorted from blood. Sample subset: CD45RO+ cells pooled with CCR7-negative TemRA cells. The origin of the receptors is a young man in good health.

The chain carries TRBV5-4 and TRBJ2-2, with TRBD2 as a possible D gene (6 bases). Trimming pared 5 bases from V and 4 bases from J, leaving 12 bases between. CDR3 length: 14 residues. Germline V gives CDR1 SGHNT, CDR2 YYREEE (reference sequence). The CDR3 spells CASSSGPTTGELFF. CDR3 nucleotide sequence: TGTGCCAGCAGTAGCGGACCTACCACCGGGGAGCTGTTTTTT.

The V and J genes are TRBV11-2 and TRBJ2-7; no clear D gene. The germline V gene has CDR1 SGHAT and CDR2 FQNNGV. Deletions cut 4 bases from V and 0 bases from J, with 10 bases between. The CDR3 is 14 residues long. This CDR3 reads CASSSIASSYEQYF. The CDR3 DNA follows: TGTGCCAGCAGCTCTATTGCCAGCTCCTACGAGCAGTACTTC.

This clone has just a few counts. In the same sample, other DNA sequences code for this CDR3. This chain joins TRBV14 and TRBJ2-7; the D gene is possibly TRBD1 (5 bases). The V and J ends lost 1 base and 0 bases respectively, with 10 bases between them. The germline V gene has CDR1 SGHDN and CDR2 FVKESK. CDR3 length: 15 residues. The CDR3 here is CASSQGSGFSYEQYF. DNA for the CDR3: TGTGCCAGCAGCCAAGGCTCAGGGTTCTCCTACGAGCAGTACTTC.

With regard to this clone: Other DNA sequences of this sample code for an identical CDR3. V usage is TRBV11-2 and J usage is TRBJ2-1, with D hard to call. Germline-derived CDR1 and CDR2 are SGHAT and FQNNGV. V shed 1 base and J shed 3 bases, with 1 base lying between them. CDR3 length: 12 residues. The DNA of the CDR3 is TGTGCCAGCAGCTTAGGCTACAATGAGCAGTTCTTC. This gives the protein CASSLGYNEQFF.

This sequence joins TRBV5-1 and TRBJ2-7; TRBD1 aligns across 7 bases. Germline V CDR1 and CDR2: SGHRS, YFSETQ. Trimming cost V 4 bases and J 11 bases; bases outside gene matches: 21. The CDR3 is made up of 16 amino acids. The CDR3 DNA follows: TGCGCCAGCAGCCTGACAGGGAGCCTAGCTCCCAACAGGGAGTACTTC. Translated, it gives CASSLTGSLAPNREYF.

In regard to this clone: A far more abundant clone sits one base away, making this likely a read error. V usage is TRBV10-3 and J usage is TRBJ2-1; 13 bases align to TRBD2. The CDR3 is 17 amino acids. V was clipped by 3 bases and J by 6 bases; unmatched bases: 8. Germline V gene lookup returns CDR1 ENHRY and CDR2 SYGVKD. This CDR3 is CAISEKLAGGSPNEQFF. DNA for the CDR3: TGTGCCATCAGTGAAAAACTAGCGGGAGGGTCTCCCAATGAGCAGTTCTTC.

DNA of the CDR3: TGTGCCAGCAGTGAGGACAGGGTTTCTAGCACAGATACGCAGTATTTT. Protein product: CASSEDRVSSTDTQYF. The chain has TRBV25-1 and TRBJ2-3; 8 positions agree with TRBD1. CDR3 length: 16 residues. With 3 bases clipped from V and 0 bases from J, the junction kept 5 bases outside the gene matches. Germline CDR1 is MGHDK and CDR2 is SYGVNS.

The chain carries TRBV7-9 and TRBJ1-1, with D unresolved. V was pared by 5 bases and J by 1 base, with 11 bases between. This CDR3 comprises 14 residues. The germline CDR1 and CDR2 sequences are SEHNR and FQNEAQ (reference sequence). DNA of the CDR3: TGTGCCAGCAGCCCCCCGGGGTCGAACACTGAAGCTTTCTTT. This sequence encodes CASSPPGSNTEAFF.

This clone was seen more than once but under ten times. As DNA, the CDR3 is TGTGCCAGCAGCGTAGAGAGGGTTAGCGGGATGTACGAGCAGTACTTC. As protein: CASSVERVSGMYEQYF. V gene TRBV9 combines with J gene TRBJ2-7; the match to TRBD2 covers 8 bases. The junction had 9 bases not matched to a gene; V was cut back by 0 bases and J by 4 bases. The CDR3 runs to 16 residues. Germline V gives CDR1 SGDLS, CDR2 YYNGEE.

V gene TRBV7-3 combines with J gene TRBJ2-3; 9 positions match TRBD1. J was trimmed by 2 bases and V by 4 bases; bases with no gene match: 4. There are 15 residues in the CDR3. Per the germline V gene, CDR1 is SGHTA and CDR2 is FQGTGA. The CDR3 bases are TGTGCCAGCAGCTCGGGACAGGGAGTCACAGATACGCAGTATTTT. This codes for CASSSGQGVTDTQYF.

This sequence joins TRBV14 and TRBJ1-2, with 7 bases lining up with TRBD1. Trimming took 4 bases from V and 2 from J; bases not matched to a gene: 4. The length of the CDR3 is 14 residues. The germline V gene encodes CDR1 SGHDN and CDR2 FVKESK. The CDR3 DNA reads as TGTGCCAGCAGCCCCCTGGGACAGAACTATGGCTACACCTTC. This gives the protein CASSPLGQNYGYTF.

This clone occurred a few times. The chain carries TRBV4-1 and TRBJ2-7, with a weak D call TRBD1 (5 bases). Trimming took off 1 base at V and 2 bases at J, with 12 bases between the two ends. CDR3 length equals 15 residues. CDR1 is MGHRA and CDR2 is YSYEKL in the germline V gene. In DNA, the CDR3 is TGCGCCAGCAGCCAAGTGGACAAACCTCCCTACGAGCAGTACTTC. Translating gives CASSQVDKPPYEQYF.

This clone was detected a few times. CDR3 protein: CAWSPQQGRNTEAFF. The CDR3 DNA sequence: TGTGCCTGGAGTCCCCAACAGGGGAGGAACACTGAAGCTTTCTTT. This chain connects TRBV30 to TRBJ1-1, with TRBD1 identical over 7 bases. The junction had 7 bases not matched to a gene; V was cut back by 2 bases and J by 1 base. The CDR3 is 15 amino acids. The germline V gene encodes CDR1 GTSNPN and CDR2 SVGIG (reference sequence).

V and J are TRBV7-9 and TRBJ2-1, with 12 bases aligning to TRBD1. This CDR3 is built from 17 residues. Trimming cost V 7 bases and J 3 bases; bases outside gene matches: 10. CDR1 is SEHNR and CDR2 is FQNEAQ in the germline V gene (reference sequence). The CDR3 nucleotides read TGTGCCAGCACCCCGGGACAGGGGGCAGTCGGCTACAATGAGCAGTTCTTC. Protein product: CASTPGQGAVGYNEQFF. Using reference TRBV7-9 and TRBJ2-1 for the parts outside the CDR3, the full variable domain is DTGVSQNPRHKITKRGQNVTFRCDPISEHNRLYWYRQTLGQGPEFLTYFQNEAQLEKSRLLSDRFSAERPKGSFSTLEIQRTEQGDSAMYLCASTPGQGAVGYNEQFFGPGTRLTVL.

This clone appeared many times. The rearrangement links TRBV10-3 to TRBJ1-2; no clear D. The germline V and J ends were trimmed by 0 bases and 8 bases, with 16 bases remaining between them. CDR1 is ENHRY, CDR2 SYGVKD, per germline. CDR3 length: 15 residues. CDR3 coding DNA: TGTGCCATCAGTGAGTCAAGGCAGGCCTATGTCGGCTACACCTTC. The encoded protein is CAISESRQAYVGYTF.

CDR3 coding DNA: TGTGCCAGCAGCCCCGGGAACTCCTACGAGCAGTACTTC. It yields the protein CASSPGNSYEQYF. The V and J genes are TRBV5-4 and TRBJ2-7, with D possibly TRBD2 on 5 matching bases. Trimming shortened V by 4 bases and J by 0 bases, and 8 bases separated the two germline ends. The CDR3 loop spans 13 amino acids. Germline V gene data show CDR1 as SGHNT and CDR2 as YYREEE (reference sequence).

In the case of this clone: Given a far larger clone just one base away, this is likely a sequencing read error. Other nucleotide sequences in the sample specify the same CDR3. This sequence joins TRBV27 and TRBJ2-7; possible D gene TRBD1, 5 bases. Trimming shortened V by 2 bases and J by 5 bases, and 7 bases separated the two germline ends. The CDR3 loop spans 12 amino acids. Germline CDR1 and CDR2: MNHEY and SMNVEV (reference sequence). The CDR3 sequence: CASSLIGDEQYF. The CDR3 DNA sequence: TGTGCCAGCAGTTTAATAGGGGACGAGCAGTACTTC.

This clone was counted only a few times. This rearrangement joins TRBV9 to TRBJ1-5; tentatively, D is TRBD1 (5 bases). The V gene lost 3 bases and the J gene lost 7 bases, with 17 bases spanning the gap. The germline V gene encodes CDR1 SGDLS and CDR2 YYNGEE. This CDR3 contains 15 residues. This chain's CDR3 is CASSETGDPGQPQHF. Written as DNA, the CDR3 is TGTGCCAGCAGCGAAACAGGAGACCCAGGGCAGCCCCAGCATTTT.

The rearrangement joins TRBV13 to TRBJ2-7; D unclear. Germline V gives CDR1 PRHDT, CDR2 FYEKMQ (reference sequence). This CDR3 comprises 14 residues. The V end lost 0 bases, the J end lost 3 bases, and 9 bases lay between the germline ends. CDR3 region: CASSLGGSLYEQYF. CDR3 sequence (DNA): TGTGCCAGCAGCTTAGGGGGGTCCCTCTACGAGCAGTACTTC.

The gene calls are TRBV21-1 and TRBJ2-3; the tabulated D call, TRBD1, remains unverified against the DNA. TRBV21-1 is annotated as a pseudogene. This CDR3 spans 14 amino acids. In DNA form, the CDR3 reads TGTGCCAGCAGCAAACGGCCAGGGCCAGATACGCAGTATTTT. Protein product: CASSKRPGPDTQYF.

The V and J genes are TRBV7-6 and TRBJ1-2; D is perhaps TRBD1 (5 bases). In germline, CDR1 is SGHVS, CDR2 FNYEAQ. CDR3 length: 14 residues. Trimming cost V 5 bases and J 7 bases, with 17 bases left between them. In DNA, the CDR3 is TGTGCCAGCAGCCCCTCTGGGGGTACCCTTGGCTACACCTTC. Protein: CASSPSGGTLGYTF.

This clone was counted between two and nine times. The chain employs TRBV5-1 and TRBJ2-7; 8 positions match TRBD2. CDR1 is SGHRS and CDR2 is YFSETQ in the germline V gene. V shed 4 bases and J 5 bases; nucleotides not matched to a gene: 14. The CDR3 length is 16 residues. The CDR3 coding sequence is TGCGCCAGCAGCCCCTTCGGGGCGGGAGGCAACCACGAGCAGTACTTC. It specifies CASSPFGAGGNHEQYF.

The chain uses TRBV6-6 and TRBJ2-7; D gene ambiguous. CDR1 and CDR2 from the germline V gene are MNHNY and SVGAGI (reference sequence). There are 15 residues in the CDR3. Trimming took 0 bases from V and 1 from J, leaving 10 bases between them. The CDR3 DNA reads TGTGCCAGCAGTTACTCGGCTCTCGGGTCCTACGAGCAGTACTTC. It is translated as CASSYSALGSYEQYF.

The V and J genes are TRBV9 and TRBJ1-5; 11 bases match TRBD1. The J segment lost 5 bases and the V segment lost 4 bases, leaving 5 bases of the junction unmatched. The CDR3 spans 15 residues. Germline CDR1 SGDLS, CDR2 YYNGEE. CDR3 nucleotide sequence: TGTGCCAGCAGCTCGCGGGGACAGGGGGATCAGCCCCAGCATTTT. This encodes CASSSRGQGDQPQHF.